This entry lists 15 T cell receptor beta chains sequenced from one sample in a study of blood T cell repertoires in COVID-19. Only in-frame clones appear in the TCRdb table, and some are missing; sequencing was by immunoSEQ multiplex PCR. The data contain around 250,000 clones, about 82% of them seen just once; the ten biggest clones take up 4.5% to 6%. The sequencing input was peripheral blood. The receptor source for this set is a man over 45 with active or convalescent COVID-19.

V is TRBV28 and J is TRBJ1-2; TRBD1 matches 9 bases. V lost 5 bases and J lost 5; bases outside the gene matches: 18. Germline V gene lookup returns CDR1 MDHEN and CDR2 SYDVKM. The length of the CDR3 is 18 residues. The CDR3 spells CASSRRDRAVPGAYGYTF. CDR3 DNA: TGTGCCAGCAGTCGCCGGGACAGGGCGGTTCCCGGGGCTTATGGCTACACCTTC.

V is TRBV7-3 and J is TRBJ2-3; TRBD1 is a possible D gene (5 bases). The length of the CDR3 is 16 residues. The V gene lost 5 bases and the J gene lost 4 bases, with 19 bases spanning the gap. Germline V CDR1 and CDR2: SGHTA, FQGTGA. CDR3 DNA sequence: TGTGCCAGCAGCCGCGGTGGGGCCGGCAGTGCAGATACGCAGTATTTT. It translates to CASSRGGAGSADTQYF.

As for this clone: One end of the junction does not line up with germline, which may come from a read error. The CDR3 DNA sequence: TGTGCTAGCAGCTTAACTAGCGGGAGCAGTTCGACCCAGTACTTC. Residues: CASSLTSGSSSTQYF. The chain has TRBV7-7 and TRBJ2-5; 11 bases match TRBD2. Germline CDR1 SSHAT, CDR2 FNYEAQ (reference sequence). This CDR3 comprises 15 residues.

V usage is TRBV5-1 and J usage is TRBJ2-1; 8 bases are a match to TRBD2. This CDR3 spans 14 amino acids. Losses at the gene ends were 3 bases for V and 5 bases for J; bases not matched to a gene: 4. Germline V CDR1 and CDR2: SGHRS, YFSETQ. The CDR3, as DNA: TGCGCCAGCAGCTACTCGGGAGGGGACAATGAGCAGTTCTTC. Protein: CASSYSGGDNEQFF.

CDR3 amino acids: CASSVGPNDNEQFF. CDR3 DNA: TGTGCCAGCAGCGTAGGTCCTAACGACAATGAGCAGTTCTTC. The rearrangement uses TRBV9 and TRBJ2-1; D is ambiguous. The CDR3 extends over 14 amino acids. Germline CDR1 reads SGDLS; CDR2 reads YYNGEE. Deletions cut 0 bases from V and 5 bases from J, with 9 bases between.

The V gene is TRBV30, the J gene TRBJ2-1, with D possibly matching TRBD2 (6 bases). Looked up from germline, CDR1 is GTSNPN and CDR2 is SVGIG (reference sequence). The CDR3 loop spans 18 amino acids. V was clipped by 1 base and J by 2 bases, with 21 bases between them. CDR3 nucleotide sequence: TGTGCCTGGAGTGGGAGGGGAGCCGAAATAGAAACCTACAATGAGCAGTTCTTC. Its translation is CAWSGRGAEIETYNEQFF.

CDR3 DNA: TGTGCCAGTAGGTGGACTTGGGATAGCAATCAGCCCCAGCATTTT. Residues: CASRWTWDSNQPQHF. The chain recombines TRBV19 with TRBJ1-5; no clear D. The CDR3 loop spans 15 amino acids. From germline, CDR1 is LNHDA and CDR2 SQIVND (reference sequence). The germline V and J ends were trimmed by 6 bases and 0 bases, with 12 bases remaining between them.

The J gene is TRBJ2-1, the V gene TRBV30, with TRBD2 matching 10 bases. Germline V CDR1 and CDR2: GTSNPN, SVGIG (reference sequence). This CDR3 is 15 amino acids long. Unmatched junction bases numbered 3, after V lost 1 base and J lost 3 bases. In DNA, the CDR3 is TGTGCCTGGAGTGATCTAGCGGGGGACTACAATGAGCAGTTCTTC. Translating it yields CAWSDLAGDYNEQFF.

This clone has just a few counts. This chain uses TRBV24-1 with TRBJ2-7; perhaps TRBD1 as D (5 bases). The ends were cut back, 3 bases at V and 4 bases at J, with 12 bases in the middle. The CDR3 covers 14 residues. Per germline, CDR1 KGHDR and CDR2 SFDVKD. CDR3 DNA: TGTGCCACCAGTGATCTGAGACAGACTTACGAGCAGTACTTC. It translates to CATSDLRQTYEQYF.

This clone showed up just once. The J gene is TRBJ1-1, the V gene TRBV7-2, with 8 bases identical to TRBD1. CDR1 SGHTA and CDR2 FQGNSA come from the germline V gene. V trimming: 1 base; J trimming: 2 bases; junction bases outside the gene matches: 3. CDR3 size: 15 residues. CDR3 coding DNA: TGTGCCAGCAGCTTAGAGGGACAGGTAAACACTGAAGCTTTCTTT. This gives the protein CASSLEGQVNTEAFF.

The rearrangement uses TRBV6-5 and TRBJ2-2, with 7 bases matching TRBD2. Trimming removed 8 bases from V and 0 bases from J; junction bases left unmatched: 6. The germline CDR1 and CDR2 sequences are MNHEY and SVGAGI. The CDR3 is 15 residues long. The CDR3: CASARRESNTGELFF. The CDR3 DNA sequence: TGTGCCAGCGCGCGGCGGGAGTCGAACACCGGGGAGCTGTTTTTT.

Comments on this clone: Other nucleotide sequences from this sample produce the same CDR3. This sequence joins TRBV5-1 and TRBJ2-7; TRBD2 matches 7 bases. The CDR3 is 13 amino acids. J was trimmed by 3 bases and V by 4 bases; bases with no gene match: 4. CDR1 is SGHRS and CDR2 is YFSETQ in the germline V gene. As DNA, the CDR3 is TGCGCCAGCAGCCCGGGAGGAAACTACGAGCAGTACTTC. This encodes CASSPGGNYEQYF.

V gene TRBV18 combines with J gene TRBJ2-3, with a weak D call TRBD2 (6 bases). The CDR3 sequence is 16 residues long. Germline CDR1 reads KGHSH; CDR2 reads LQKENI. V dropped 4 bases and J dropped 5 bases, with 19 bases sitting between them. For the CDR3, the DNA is TGTGCCAGCTCACTACTTGGAGGGAACGATTTAGATACGCAGTATTTT. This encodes CASSLLGGNDLDTQYF.

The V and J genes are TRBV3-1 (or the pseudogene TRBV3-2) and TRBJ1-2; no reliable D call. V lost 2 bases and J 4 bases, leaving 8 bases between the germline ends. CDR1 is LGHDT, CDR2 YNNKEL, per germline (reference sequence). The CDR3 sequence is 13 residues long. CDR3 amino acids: CASSQTVSYGYTF. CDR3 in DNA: TGTGCCAGCAGCCAAACAGTGTCCTATGGCTACACCTTC.

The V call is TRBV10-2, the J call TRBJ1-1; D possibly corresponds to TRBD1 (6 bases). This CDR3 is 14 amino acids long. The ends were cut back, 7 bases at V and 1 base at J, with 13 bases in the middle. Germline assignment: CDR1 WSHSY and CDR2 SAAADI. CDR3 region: CASNSLGGNTEAFF. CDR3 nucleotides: TGCGCCAGCAATTCCTTAGGGGGGAACACTGAAGCTTTCTTT.